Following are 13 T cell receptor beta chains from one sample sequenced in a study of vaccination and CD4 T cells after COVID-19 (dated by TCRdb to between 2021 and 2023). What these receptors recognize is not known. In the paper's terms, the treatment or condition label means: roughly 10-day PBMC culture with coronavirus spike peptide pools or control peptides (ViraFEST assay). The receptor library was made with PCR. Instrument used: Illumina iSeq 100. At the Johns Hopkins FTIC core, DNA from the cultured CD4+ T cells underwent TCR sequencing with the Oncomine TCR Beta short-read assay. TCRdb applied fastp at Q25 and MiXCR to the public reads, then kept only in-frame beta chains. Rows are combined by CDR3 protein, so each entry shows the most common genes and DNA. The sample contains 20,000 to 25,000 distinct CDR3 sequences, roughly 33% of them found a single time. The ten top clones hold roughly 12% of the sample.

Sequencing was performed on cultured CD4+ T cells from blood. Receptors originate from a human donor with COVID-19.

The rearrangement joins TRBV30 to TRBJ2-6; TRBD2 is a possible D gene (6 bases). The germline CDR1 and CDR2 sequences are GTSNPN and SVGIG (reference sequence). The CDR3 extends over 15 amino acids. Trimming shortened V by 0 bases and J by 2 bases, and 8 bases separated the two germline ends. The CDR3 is CAWSVWGAGANVLTF. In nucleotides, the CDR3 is TGTGCCTGGAGTGTTTGGGGGGCTGGGGCCAACGTCCTGACTTTC.

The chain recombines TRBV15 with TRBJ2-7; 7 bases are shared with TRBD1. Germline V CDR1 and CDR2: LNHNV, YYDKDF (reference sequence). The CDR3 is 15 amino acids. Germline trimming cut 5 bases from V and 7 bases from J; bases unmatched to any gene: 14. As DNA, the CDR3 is TGTGCCACCAGCCTAAAAACAGGGGCCGAGGGGGAGCAGTACTTC. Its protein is CATSLKTGAEGEQYF.

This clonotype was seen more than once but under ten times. CDR3 residues: CATSGQGSYEQYF. The CDR3 coding sequence is TGTGCCACCTCGGGACAGGGGTCCTACGAGCAGTACTTC. The J gene is TRBJ2-7, the V gene TRBV19, with 10 bases lining up with TRBD1. Trimming at V came to 10 bases and at J to 1 base, leaving 4 bases not matched to a gene. The CDR3 has 13 residues. Per the germline V gene, CDR1 is LNHDA and CDR2 is SQIVND (reference sequence).

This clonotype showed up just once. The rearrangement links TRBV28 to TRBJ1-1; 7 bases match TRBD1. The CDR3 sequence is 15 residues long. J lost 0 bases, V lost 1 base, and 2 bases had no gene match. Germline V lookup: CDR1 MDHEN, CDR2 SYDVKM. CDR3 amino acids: CASSLSDRVNTEAFF. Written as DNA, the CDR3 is TGTGCCAGCAGTTTATCTGACAGGGTGAACACTGAAGCTTTCTTT.

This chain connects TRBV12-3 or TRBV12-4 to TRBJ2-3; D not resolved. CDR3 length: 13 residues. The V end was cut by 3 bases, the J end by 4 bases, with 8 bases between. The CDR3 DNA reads TGTGCCAGCAGTTTTGGAGATTCAGATACGCAGTATTTT. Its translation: CASSFGDSDTQYF.

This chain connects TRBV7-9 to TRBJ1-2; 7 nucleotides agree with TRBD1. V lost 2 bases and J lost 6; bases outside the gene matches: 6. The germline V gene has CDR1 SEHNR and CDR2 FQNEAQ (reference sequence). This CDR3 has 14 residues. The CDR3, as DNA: TGTGCCAGCAGCTTAATCCCCCAGGGGGATGGCTACACCTTC. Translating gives CASSLIPQGDGYTF.

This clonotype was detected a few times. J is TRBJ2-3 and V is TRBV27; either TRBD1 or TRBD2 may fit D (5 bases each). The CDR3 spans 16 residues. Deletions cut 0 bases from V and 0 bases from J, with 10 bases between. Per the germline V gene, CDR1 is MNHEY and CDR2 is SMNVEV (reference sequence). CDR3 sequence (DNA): TGTGCCAGCAGTTTATCAGGGACCACTAGCACAGATACGCAGTATTTT. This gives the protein CASSLSGTTSTDTQYF.

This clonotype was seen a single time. The chain's CDR3 is CASSEGSGGTYEQYF. The CDR3 bases are TGTGCCAGCAGCGAAGGCAGCGGGGGGACCTACGAGCAGTACTTC. V usage is TRBV7-2 and J usage is TRBJ2-7; 9 bases match TRBD2. The CDR3 is made up of 15 amino acids. J gave up 2 bases and V 5 bases, and 7 bases lay outside the gene matches. Germline CDR1 SGHTA, CDR2 FQGNSA. The full variable domain, its missing parts supplied by reference TRBV7-2 and TRBJ2-7, is GAGVSQSPSNKVTEKGKDVELRCDPISGHTALYWYRQSLGQGLEFLIYFQGNSAPDKSGLPSDRFSAERTGGSVSTLTIQRTQQEDSAVYLCASSEGSGGTYEQYFGPGTRLTVT.

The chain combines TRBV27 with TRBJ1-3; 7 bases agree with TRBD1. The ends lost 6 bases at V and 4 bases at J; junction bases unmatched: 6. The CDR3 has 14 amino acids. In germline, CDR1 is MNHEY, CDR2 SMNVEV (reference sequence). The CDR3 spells CASSMTGIGNTIYF. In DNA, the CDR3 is TGTGCCAGCAGCATGACAGGGATCGGAAACACCATATATTTT.

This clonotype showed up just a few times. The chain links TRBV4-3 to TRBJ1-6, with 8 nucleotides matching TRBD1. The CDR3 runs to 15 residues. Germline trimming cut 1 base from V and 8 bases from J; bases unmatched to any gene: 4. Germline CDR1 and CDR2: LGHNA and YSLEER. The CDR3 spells CASSQGYRGDSPLHF. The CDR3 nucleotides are TGCGCCAGCAGCCAAGGGTACAGGGGGGATTCACCCCTCCACTTT.

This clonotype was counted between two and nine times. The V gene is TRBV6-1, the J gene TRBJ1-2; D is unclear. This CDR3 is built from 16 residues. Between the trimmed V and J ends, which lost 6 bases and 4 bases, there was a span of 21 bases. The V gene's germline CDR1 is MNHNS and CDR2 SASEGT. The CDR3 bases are TGTGCCAGCAGAACGATATCACTAGGGAGTGGCTATGGCTACACCTTC. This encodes CASRTISLGSGYGYTF.

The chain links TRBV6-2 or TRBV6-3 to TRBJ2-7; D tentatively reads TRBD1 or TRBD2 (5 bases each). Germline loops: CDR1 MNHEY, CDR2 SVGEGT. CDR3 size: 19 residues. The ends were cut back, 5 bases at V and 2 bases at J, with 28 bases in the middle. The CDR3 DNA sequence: TGTGCCAGCAGTGCATCCCCCGGGACCGGCCTTATTTTAACCTACGAGCAGTACTTC. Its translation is CASSASPGTGLILTYEQYF.

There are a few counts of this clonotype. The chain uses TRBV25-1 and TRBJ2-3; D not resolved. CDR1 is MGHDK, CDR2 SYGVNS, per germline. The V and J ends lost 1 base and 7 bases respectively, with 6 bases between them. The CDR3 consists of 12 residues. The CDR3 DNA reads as TGTGCCAGCAGTGAATTGGATTATACGCAGTATTTT. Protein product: CASSELDYTQYF.